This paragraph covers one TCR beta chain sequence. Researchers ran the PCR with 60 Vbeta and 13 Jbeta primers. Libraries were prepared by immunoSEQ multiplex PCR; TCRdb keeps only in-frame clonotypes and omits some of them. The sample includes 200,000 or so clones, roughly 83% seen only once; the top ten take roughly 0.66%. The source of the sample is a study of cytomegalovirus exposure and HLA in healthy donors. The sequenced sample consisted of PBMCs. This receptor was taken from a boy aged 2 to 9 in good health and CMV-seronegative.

The CDR3 region has the DNA TGTGCCAGTACCTTAGGGCGGACAGGGTCGGCAGGGCAGCCCCAGCATTTT. It specifies CASTLGRTGSAGQPQHF. This chain links TRBV19 with TRBJ1-5; 8 bases align to TRBD1. Per germline, CDR1 LNHDA and CDR2 SQIVND (reference sequence). Losses at the gene ends were 7 bases for V and 7 bases for J; bases not matched to a gene: 18. The CDR3 length is 17 residues.